The next 20 T cell receptor beta chains were all read from a single sample in a study of T cell repertoires and Cas9 in healthy adults. The data were produced by immunoSEQ multiplex PCR, yet TCRdb's version contains in-frame clones alone and is incomplete. The profile shows roughly 23,000 clones, more than 80% of them singletons. The sequencing sample was made of CD4+ effector T cells (CD127+, CD25-, CD137-, CD154-) from PBMCs; culture status not recorded. The source is a human donor in good health.

The J gene is TRBJ2-7, the V gene TRBV11-2; D not certain. CDR1 and CDR2 (germline): SGHAT, FQNNGV. CDR3 length: 12 residues. V lost 3 bases and J 3 bases, leaving 6 bases between the germline ends. CDR3 DNA: TGTGCCAGCAGCTTTGTCGACTACGAGCAGTACTTC. Translating gives CASSFVDYEQYF.

The J gene is TRBJ2-7, the V gene TRBV18; D is uncertain. V lost 2 bases and J 2 bases, leaving 10 bases between the germline ends. Germline V gene data show CDR1 as KGHSH and CDR2 as LQKENI. There are 14 residues in the CDR3. CDR3: CASSPKTPPYEQYF. The CDR3 coding sequence is TGTGCCAGCTCACCAAAGACTCCTCCCTACGAGCAGTACTTC.

CDR3 protein: CATTGGPTSYEQYF. DNA of the CDR3: TGTGCCACCACAGGGGGACCAACCTCCTACGAGCAGTACTTC. The V and J genes are TRBV6-6 and TRBJ2-7; 8 bases are a match to TRBD1. Trimming took 10 bases from V and 0 from J; bases not matched to a gene: 8. This CDR3 has 14 amino acids. The germline V gene has CDR1 MNHNY and CDR2 SVGAGI (reference sequence).

This chain connects TRBV7-2 to TRBJ1-5; D gene unclear. Germline CDR1 is SGHTA and CDR2 is FQGNSA. V lost 5 bases to trimming and J lost 7 bases, with 15 bases between them. This CDR3 contains 14 residues. The CDR3 loop is CASSPGDPTQPQHF. DNA of the CDR3: TGTGCCAGCAGCCCGGGAGACCCTACACAGCCCCAGCATTTT.

The rearrangement joins TRBV18 to TRBJ2-1; either TRBD1 or TRBD2 may supply D (6 bases each). CDR1 KGHSH and CDR2 LQKENI come from the germline V gene. Trimming stripped 3 bases from V and 4 bases from J, with 19 bases between. The CDR3 extends over 17 amino acids. Written as DNA, the CDR3 is TGTGCCAGCTCACCCGTCGGGTTCGGGGGCTCGTACAATGAGCAGTTCTTC. Protein: CASSPVGFGGSYNEQFF. The whole variable domain, filled in from reference TRBV18 and TRBJ2-1, reads NAGVMQNPRHLVRRRGQEARLRCSPMKGHSHVYWYRQLPEEGLKFMVYLQKENIIDESGMPKERFSAEFPKEGPSILRIQQVVRGDSAAYFCASSPVGFGGSYNEQFFGPGTRLTVL.

The chain uses TRBV14 and TRBJ2-1; D remains unclear. The V gene's germline CDR1 is SGHDN and CDR2 FVKESK. This CDR3 is 12 amino acids long. Trimming took 1 base from V and 8 from J, leaving 6 bases between them. The CDR3 sequence is CASSQGRDEQFF. The CDR3 bases are TGTGCCAGCAGCCAAGGAAGGGATGAGCAGTTCTTC.

V gene TRBV5-5 combines with J gene TRBJ1-1; no firm D call. Trimming took off 1 base at V and 0 bases at J, with 4 bases between the two ends. Germline V gene sequence: CDR1 SGHKS, CDR2 YYEKEE (reference sequence). This CDR3 has 13 residues. CDR3 residues: CASSLRLNTEAFF. As DNA, the CDR3 is TGTGCCAGCAGCTTGCGGTTGAACACTGAAGCTTTCTTT.

The rearrangement joins TRBV2 to TRBJ2-5; a possible D gene is TRBD2 (6 bases). Gene TRBJ2-7 matches the end of the DNA better, so the J call may be wrong. Germline values: CDR1 SNHLY, CDR2 FYNNEI. The CDR3 length is 14 residues. CDR3 DNA: TGTGCCAGCAGTGGGGATAGCGGTAACTACGAGCAGTACTTC. Translated: CASSGDSGNYEQYF.

This chain uses TRBV11-3 with TRBJ1-2; 10 bases fit TRBD1. V gave up 5 bases and J gave up 3 bases; unmatched junction bases: 12. The germline CDR1 and CDR2 sequences are SGHNT and YENEEA. The CDR3 contains 17 residues. The CDR3 sequence: CASSPRGQGYSDYGYTF. In DNA form, the CDR3 reads TGTGCCAGCAGCCCACGGGGACAGGGGTATTCGGACTATGGCTACACCTTC.

The chain has TRBV11-1 and TRBJ1-2; D might be TRBD1 (5 bases). Trimming stripped 1 base from V and 6 bases from J, with 6 bases between. This CDR3 has 12 residues. The germline V gene encodes CDR1 SGHAT and CDR2 FQDESV (reference sequence). The CDR3 bases are TGTGCCAGCAGCTTAGGAGGGGATGGCTACACCTTC. Translated, it gives CASSLGGDGYTF.

The chain has TRBV12-5 and TRBJ1-2, with TRBD1 identical over 10 bases. The CDR3 is 14 amino acids. Losses at the gene ends were 5 bases for V and 8 bases for J; bases not matched to a gene: 8. The germline gives CDR1 LGHNT, CDR2 FRNRAP. The CDR3 DNA follows: TGTGCTAGTGGTCTAGGACAGGGGGTAGGGGGCTACACCTTC. Translated, it gives CASGLGQGVGGYTF.

J is TRBJ1-1 and V is TRBV2; 9 positions match TRBD1. CDR1 and CDR2 (germline): SNHLY, FYNNEI. V lost 4 bases and J lost 5; bases outside the gene matches: 5. There are 14 residues in the CDR3. The CDR3 spells CASSVGQGLTEAFF. The CDR3 coding sequence is TGTGCCAGCAGTGTTGGACAGGGGTTAACTGAAGCTTTCTTT. Using reference TRBV2 and TRBJ1-1 for the parts outside the CDR3, the full variable domain is EPEVTQTPSHQVTQMGQEVILRCVPISNHLYFYWYRQILGQKVEFLVSFYNNEISEKSEIFDDQFSVERPDGSNFTLKIRSTKLEDSAMYFCASSVGQGLTEAFFGQGTRLTVV.

The rearrangement links TRBV19 to TRBJ1-2; 8 bases line up with TRBD1. This CDR3 has 11 residues. Germline V gene data show CDR1 as LNHDA and CDR2 as SQIVND (reference sequence). After removal of 8 bases from V and 8 bases from J, the junction contained 4 bases not matched to a gene. The CDR3 DNA sequence: TGTGCCAGTTCAGGGGGCCGGGGCTACACCTTC. Translation gives CASSGGRGYTF.

CDR3 sequence reads: CASSFGTGDSYEQYF. DNA of the CDR3: TGCGCCAGCAGCTTCGGCACAGGGGACTCCTACGAGCAGTACTTC. The genes are TRBV5-1 and TRBJ2-7; 7 nucleotides match TRBD1. Germline V lookup: CDR1 SGHRS, CDR2 YFSETQ. The V gene end was trimmed by 2 bases and the J gene end by 0 bases; junction bases not matched to a gene: 5. The CDR3 has 15 amino acids.

This clone appeared once. This sequence joins TRBV29-1 and TRBJ1-2; no clear D gene. This CDR3 comprises 11 residues. Trimming pared 6 bases from V and 3 bases from J, leaving 8 bases between. CDR1 and CDR2 from the germline V gene are SQVTM and ANQGSEA. The CDR3 spells CSVVRDYGYTF. The CDR3 bases are TGCAGCGTAGTTCGGGACTATGGCTACACCTTC.

DNA of the CDR3: TGTGCCAGCAGTTTTAGGGAATCCGCTGAAGCTTTCTTT. Protein sequence: CASSFRESAEAFF. J is TRBJ1-1 and V is TRBV28; D not certain. The germline V gene has CDR1 MDHEN and CDR2 SYDVKM. Trimming removed 3 bases at V and 6 bases at J, with 11 bases between. The CDR3 is 13 amino acids.

V gene TRBV6-5 combines with J gene TRBJ1-2; 7 nucleotides align to TRBD1. The CDR3 length is 15 residues. The germline V gene has CDR1 MNHEY and CDR2 SVGAGI. V shed 10 bases and J 1 base; nucleotides not matched to a gene: 12. The CDR3, as DNA: TGTGCCACAATGCCAAACAGGGGCAATAACTATGGCTACACCTTC. Translation gives CATMPNRGNNYGYTF.

The V and J genes are TRBV2 and TRBJ1-1; no reliable D call. The length of the CDR3 is 14 residues. Trimming cost V 6 bases and J 2 bases, with 13 bases left between them. Germline assignment: CDR1 SNHLY and CDR2 FYNNEI. Here the CDR3 reads CASRPHPRNTEAFF. CDR3 DNA sequence: TGTGCCAGCAGGCCCCATCCGAGAAACACTGAAGCTTTCTTT.

The chain carries TRBV7-2 and TRBJ2-1; a weak D match, TRBD2 (6 bases). V was pared by 1 base and J by 8 bases, with 15 bases between. Germline values: CDR1 SGHTA, CDR2 FQGNSA. The CDR3 covers 15 residues. CDR3 sequence (DNA): TGTGCCAGCAGCTTAGTTCTACTAGCCTCGGATGAGCAGTTCTTC. It codes for CASSLVLLASDEQFF. Supplemented by reference TRBV7-2 and TRBJ2-1, the full variable domain reads GAGVSQSPSNKVTEKGKDVELRCDPISGHTALYWYRQSLGQGLEFLIYFQGNSAPDKSGLPSDRFSAERTGGSVSTLTIQRTQQEDSAVYLCASSLVLLASDEQFFGPGTRLTVL.

The chain has TRBV28 and TRBJ2-5; D may be TRBD2 (5 bases). Germline CDR1 MDHEN, CDR2 SYDVKM. This CDR3 spans 15 amino acids. V was trimmed by 7 bases and J by 5 bases, leaving 20 bases between them. CDR3 region: CASTLEDWNMETQYF. Here the CDR3 DNA reads TGTGCCAGCACCCTGGAGGACTGGAATATGGAGACCCAGTACTTC.